This T cell receptor beta chain was observed in a study of blood T cell repertoires in COVID-19. Across the whole study: Collection of acute and convalescent COVID-19 samples took place in the United States, Italy and Spain.

V was trimmed by 2 bases and J by 5 bases, leaving 3 bases between them. CDR1 and CDR2 from the germline V gene are LNHNV and YYDKDF (reference sequence). The CDR3 spans 12 residues. The authors' processing: It was from reference gene primer amplification that nucleated cell counts were estimated. Clones were read by immunoSEQ multiplex PCR, and TCRdb kept only the in-frame ones, dropping some. V, J and clone size are taken as reported in that table, and D and trimming were inferred from the DNA itself. The table shows approximately 22,000 clones, with about 89% occurring only once. What was sequenced was peripheral blood. This TCR was recovered from a human donor in a cohort sampled during active COVID-19. This rearrangement joins TRBV15 to TRBJ2-2, with no clear D. CDR3: CATSRTTGELFF. The CDR3, as DNA: TGTGCCACCAGCAGAACTACCGGGGAGCTGTTTTTT.